A selection of T cell receptor beta chains follows, all from one sample in a study of T cells after yellow fever vaccination. In TCRdb, the 5' RACE reads were re-called with MiXCR into one record per CDR3 protein. The sample holds more than 350,000 distinct CDR3 sequences, around 10% seen once. The specimen was PBMCs, collected on the day of the first yellow fever vaccination. These receptors were taken from a man between 18 and 29 years old who received the YFV17D yellow fever vaccine. Each CDR3 is given without its conserved first and last residue. The order of the fields is J gene, V gene, CDR3 protein.

>TRBJ2-1|TRBV6-1
ASNPARGRAYNEQF
>TRBJ2-2|TRBV7-2
ASRVVSGELF
>TRBJ1-5|TRBV5-6
ASSLRQGGKSNQPQH
>TRBJ2-7|TRBV7-9
ASSLTRLTSAEQY
>TRBJ1-5|TRBV12-3/TRBV12-4
ASSYRDPGRQPQH
>TRBJ1-2|TRBV12-3/TRBV12-4
ASTQRAGFYGYT
>TRBJ2-3|TRBV4-3
ASSRGALTDTQY
>TRBJ2-7|TRBV10-3
AISAGQGDTYEQY
>TRBJ1-5|TRBV6-1
ASSEVGVLSNQPQH
>TRBJ2-3|TRBV9
ASSRGGQAGDTQY
>TRBJ2-3|TRBV5-1
ASSRGEGQHPDTQY
>TRBJ2-3|TRBV2
ASSEREPRTDTQY
>TRBJ1-4|TRBV7-9
ASSRGTAATNEKLF
>TRBJ2-7|TRBV13
ASSFWGGLHNYEQY
>TRBJ2-2|TRBV20-1
SARDRQADTGELF
>TRBJ2-7|TRBV11-2
ASSSPGQGNYEQY
>TRBJ2-2|TRBV4-1
ASSQEVPRSTGELF
>TRBJ2-5|TRBV2
ASSELGQGFETQY
>TRBJ1-5|TRBV28
ASREESWQPQH
>TRBJ2-3|TRBV28
ASRTTGGYTDTQY
>TRBJ2-6|TRBV6-1
ASTLGGSGANVLT
>TRBJ1-2|TRBV5-1
ASSLSPGYSYGYT
>TRBJ1-5|TRBV12-3/TRBV12-4
ASTPGVGQPQH
>TRBJ2-2|TRBV12-5
ASGLVTGTYTGELF
>TRBJ2-2|TRBV9
ASSLRQGTGELF
>TRBJ2-7|TRBV21-1
ASGSYLCPYEQY
>TRBJ1-5|TRBV19
ASRSTVYSNQPQH
>TRBJ2-1|TRBV12-3/TRBV12-4
ASSLSGGADEQF
>TRBJ1-2|TRBV6-2/TRBV6-3
ASFETGYGYT
>TRBJ2-1|TRBV11-2
ASSLRERGVTSYNEQF
>TRBJ1-2|TRBV14
ASSQGQGSYGYT
>TRBJ2-7|TRBV6-2/TRBV6-3
ASSPSSRTGAYEQY
>TRBJ1-2|TRBV18
ASSPVEGYT
>TRBJ2-2|TRBV19
ASTTVRGTGELF
>TRBJ1-1|TRBV6-1
ASSEGLKDTEAF
>TRBJ1-4|TRBV5-1
ASSLVAGLDEKLF
>TRBJ2-3|TRBV2
ASSEPRENTDTQY
>TRBJ1-1|TRBV12-3/TRBV12-4
ASSLLGVGNTEAF
>TRBJ1-2|TRBV4-1
ASSQLPGGYGYT
>TRBJ2-5|TRBV6-5
ASSYSESQGLETQY
>TRBJ1-5|TRBV5-1
ASSAGQGRDQPQH
>TRBJ2-3|TRBV4-2
ASSPGHQGTDTQY
>TRBJ2-2|TRBV7-9
ASSLGNGELF
>TRBJ2-4|TRBV20-1
SARVGDGKNIQY
>TRBJ1-2|TRBV5-1
ASSLEFWTGPGYT
>TRBJ1-5|TRBV6-2/TRBV6-3
ASSFGLASNQPQH
>TRBJ1-2|TRBV10-3
AIRPNPEHTTGYT
>TRBJ1-1|TRBV27
ASSLSHYTEAF
>TRBJ2-7|TRBV5-1
ASSPGQGSYEQY
>TRBJ2-6|TRBV5-1
ASSFQDTGANVLT
>TRBJ2-1|TRBV4-1
ASSQDWMPRLLFEQF
>TRBJ2-5|TRBV25-1
ASSARGGSGETQY
>TRBJ2-2|TRBV6-2/TRBV6-3
ASRPGQGKNTGELF
>TRBJ2-7|TRBV14
ASSLLWGGRYEQY
>TRBJ2-7|TRBV7-2
ASSLDGVAGGYEQY
>TRBJ2-5|TRBV5-1
ASSLDPYQETQY
>TRBJ2-1|TRBV18
ASSNGPNNEQF
>TRBJ1-3|TRBV7-2
ASSLAANPSGNTIY
>TRBJ1-1|TRBV29-1
SVAGTMRTEAF